This section outlines one T cell receptor (beta chain) sequence together with its context. This record belongs to a study of blood T cell repertoires in COVID-19. Germline values: CDR1 MDHEN, CDR2 SYDVKM. There are 14 residues in the CDR3. V trimming: 6 bases; J trimming: 9 bases; junction bases outside the gene matches: 10. Data came from immunoSEQ multiplex PCR; TCRdb stores just in-frame clones and leaves some out. Here the sample spans more than 80,000 clones, 65% to 90% being singletons. The V gene is TRBV28, the J gene TRBJ1-1, with 10 bases fitting TRBD1. The source of this sequence is an elderly man with acute or convalescent COVID-19. Sequencing was carried out using peripheral blood. The CDR3 sequence: CASSPRQGAAKAFF. CDR3 DNA sequence: TGTGCCAGCAGCCCACGACAGGGGGCGGCTAAAGCTTTCTTT.